These 26 T cell receptor beta chains originate from one sample sequenced in a study of T cells in Graves' hyperthyroidism and ophthalmopathy. The investigators amplified TCR beta CDR3 regions from RNA transcripts. The primer set for the first-round RT-PCR of the TCR CDR3 was HTBI. TCRdb passed the multiplex PCR reads through MiXCR, listing each CDR3 protein once. Here the sample spans about 250,000 distinct CDR3 sequences, over 20% being singletons. Sample: blood. The origin of the receptors is a man younger than 45 with Graves' ophthalmopathy.

This clonotype was observed many times. The J gene is TRBJ2-7, the V gene TRBV11-2; 7 bases map to TRBD2. Losses at the gene ends were 3 bases for V and 3 bases for J; bases not matched to a gene: 5. CDR1 and CDR2 from the germline V gene are SGHAT and FQNNGV. CDR3 length: 14 amino acids. This CDR3 reads CASSFPGTNYEQYF. The CDR3, as DNA: TGTGCCAGCAGCTTCCCCGGGACTAACTACGAGCAGTACTTC.

V usage is TRBV5-5 and J usage is TRBJ1-6; D not resolved. CDR1 is SGHKS, CDR2 YYEKEE, per germline (reference sequence). This CDR3 is 16 amino acids long. V was clipped by 1 base and J by 7 bases, with 15 bases between them. CDR3 protein: CASSLQATTKNSPLHF. The CDR3 nucleotides are TGTGCCAGCAGCTTGCAGGCGACGACGAAAAATTCACCCCTCCACTTT.

The V gene is TRBV5-1, the J gene TRBJ2-5, with 9 positions matching TRBD1. Trimming cost V 0 bases and J 5 bases; bases outside gene matches: 5. In germline, CDR1 is SGHRS, CDR2 YFSETQ. The CDR3 has 15 residues. CDR3 bases: TGCGCCAGCAGCTTGGGTGCGGACAGGGGTGAGACCCAGTACTTC. Translated, it gives CASSLGADRGETQYF.

V gene TRBV24-1 combines with J gene TRBJ1-5, with 8 nucleotides matching TRBD1. Per germline, CDR1 KGHDR and CDR2 SFDVKD. The CDR3 is 16 amino acids. V shed 4 bases and J 5 bases; nucleotides not matched to a gene: 9. CDR3 DNA: TGTGCCACCAGTGAGACCGGGACAGGCCTTGATCAGCCCCAGCATTTT. Its protein is CATSETGTGLDQPQHF.

J is TRBJ2-1 and V is TRBV7-9; 9 bases are a match to TRBD2. The V gene's germline CDR1 is SEHNR and CDR2 FQNEAQ (reference sequence). CDR3 length: 18 residues. The V and J ends lost 0 bases and 0 bases, in that order; junction bases with no gene match: 6. CDR3 DNA: TGTGCCAGCAGCTTAGCTAGCGGGAGCGTCAGCTCCTACAATGAGCAGTTCTTC. It codes for CASSLASGSVSSYNEQFF. Complete variable domain (other parts from reference TRBV7-9 and TRBJ2-1): DTGVSQNPRHKITKRGQNVTFRCDPISEHNRLYWYRQTLGQGPEFLTYFQNEAQLEKSRLLSDRFSAERPKGSFSTLEIQRTEQGDSAMYLCASSLASGSVSSYNEQFFGPGTRLTVL.

V and J are TRBV15 and TRBJ2-1, with D tentatively TRBD2 (6 bases). Germline V gives CDR1 LNHNV, CDR2 YYDKDF (reference sequence). V gave up 1 base and J gave up 8 bases, with 9 bases separating them. This CDR3 spans 13 amino acids. In DNA, the CDR3 is TGTGCCACCAGCAGAGTAGGAGGGGATGAGCAGTTCTTC. It is translated as CATSRVGGDEQFF.

This clonotype was seen only a few times. The V and J genes are TRBV20-1 and TRBJ2-1, with 11 bases fitting TRBD2. V gave up 5 bases and J gave up 3 bases; unmatched junction bases: 6. Germline CDR1 DFQATT, CDR2 SNEGSKA (reference sequence). This CDR3 contains 15 residues. The CDR3 loop reads CSAPLAGVVYNEQFF. The CDR3 DNA follows: TGCAGTGCTCCACTAGCGGGAGTCGTCTACAATGAGCAGTTCTTC.

This clonotype has a handful of counts. The chain links TRBV15 to TRBJ2-7; D remains unclear. Germline-derived CDR1 and CDR2 are LNHNV and YYDKDF (reference sequence). V dropped 0 bases and J dropped 2 bases, with 17 bases sitting between them. CDR3 length equals 17 residues. CDR3 nucleotides: TGTGCCACCAGCAGAGATCAGATAGGGTCGGTTACCTACGAGCAGTACTTC. The encoded protein is CATSRDQIGSVTYEQYF.

The chain employs TRBV6-1 and TRBJ2-7, with a weak D call TRBD1 (5 bases). V lost 8 bases and J 2 bases, leaving 13 bases between the germline ends. The CDR3 has 13 residues. Germline assignment: CDR1 MNHNS and CDR2 SASEGT. Here the CDR3 reads CASYSTVTYEQYF. DNA for the CDR3: TGTGCCAGCTACTCGACAGTGACCTACGAGCAGTACTTC.

This clonotype was seen more than once but under ten times. The V gene is TRBV29-1, the J gene TRBJ2-1; no clear D gene. V lost 6 bases to trimming and J lost 7 bases, with 10 bases between them. The V gene's germline CDR1 is SQVTM and CDR2 ANQGSEA. CDR3 length equals 11 residues. CDR3 in amino acids: CSVNTVNEQFF. In nucleotides, the CDR3 is TGCAGCGTCAACACAGTAAATGAGCAGTTCTTC.

This sequence joins TRBV6-1 and TRBJ1-3, with D possibly TRBD1 on 5 matching bases. There are 16 residues in the CDR3. Trimming cost V 6 bases and J 0 bases, with 15 bases left between them. Germline CDR1 and CDR2: MNHNS and SASEGT. The CDR3 coding sequence is TGTGCCAGCAGGCTACGTAACGGGGCCTCTGGAAACACCATATATTTT. Its translation is CASRLRNGASGNTIYF.

In its sample, this clonotype was seen a few times. The gene calls are TRBV2 and TRBJ2-4; D may correspond to TRBD1 or TRBD2 (5 bases each). V shed 8 bases and J shed 0 bases, with 17 bases lying between them. Germline assignment: CDR1 SNHLY and CDR2 FYNNEI. The CDR3 sequence is 16 residues long. The CDR3 loop is CASGGRLRLAKNIQYF. DNA of the CDR3: TGTGCCAGCGGGGGTCGGTTGCGGCTAGCCAAAAACATTCAGTACTTC.

The chain combines TRBV19 with TRBJ2-5, with D unclear. V lost 6 bases and J 3 bases, leaving 5 bases between the germline ends. This CDR3 is built from 11 residues. Germline V lookup: CDR1 LNHDA, CDR2 SQIVND (reference sequence). CDR3 bases: TGTGCCAGTAGCACGGAAGAGACCCAGTACTTC. Translation gives CASSTEETQYF.

On this clonotype: Because it lacks the conserved phenylalanine or tryptophan at the end, this CDR3 is likely a read error. The rearrangement links TRBV5-4 to TRBJ2-5; D call uncertain. This CDR3 is built from 12 residues. Germline values: CDR1 SGHNT, CDR2 YYREEE (reference sequence). V lost 2 bases to trimming and J lost 1 base, with 3 bases between them. Here the CDR3 DNA reads TGTGCCAGCAGCTTTCCCCAAGAGACCCAGTACCTC. This encodes CASSFPQETQYL.

The sample holds many counts of this clonotype. V is TRBV28 and J is TRBJ1-1; D gene ambiguous. V was shortened by 2 bases and J by 7 bases, with 14 bases between the two germline ends. The CDR3 covers 14 residues. Germline CDR1 is MDHEN and CDR2 is SYDVKM. CDR3 sequence (DNA): TGTGCCAGCAGTTTAGGGCAGCATGTTTTTGAAGCTTTCTTT. Translating it yields CASSLGQHVFEAFF. The whole variable domain, filled in from reference TRBV28 and TRBJ1-1, reads DVKVTQSSRYLVKRTGEKVFLECVQDMDHENMFWYRQDPGLGLRLIYFSYDVKMKEKGDIPEGYSVSREKKERFSLILESASTNQTSMYLCASSLGQHVFEAFFGQGTRLTVV.

This chain joins TRBV7-2 and TRBJ2-4; D may be TRBD2 (6 bases). The ends were cut back, 2 bases at V and 8 bases at J, with 10 bases in the middle. This CDR3 has 13 amino acids. CDR1 and CDR2 from the germline V gene are SGHTA and FQGNSA. This CDR3 reads CASSLIWEDIQYF. In DNA, the CDR3 is TGTGCCAGCAGCTTAATTTGGGAGGACATTCAGTACTTC.

Remarks on this clonotype: Here the CDR3 omits its conserved ending phenylalanine or tryptophan, so a read error is the likely source. The chain employs TRBV29-1 and TRBJ2-1; D is ambiguous. The V end was cut by 4 bases, the J end by 0 bases, with 1 base between. CDR1 and CDR2 (germline): SQVTM, ANQGSEA. This CDR3 comprises 11 residues. The CDR3 protein is CSVGSYNEQFL. The CDR3 DNA reads TGCAGCGTTGGCTCCTACAATGAGCAGTTCCTC.

The genes are TRBV5-6 and TRBJ2-7; 9 bases fit TRBD2. V gave up 4 bases and J gave up 3 bases; unmatched junction bases: 8. CDR1 and CDR2 (germline): SGHDT, YYEEEE. The CDR3 has 15 residues. The CDR3 DNA is TGTGCCAGCAGCGGAGTTGTAGCGGGAGTCTACGAGCAGTACTTC. Its translation is CASSGVVAGVYEQYF.

This clonotype appeared many times. V is TRBV20-1 and J is TRBJ1-1, with D possibly matching TRBD1 (5 bases). Germline CDR1 and CDR2: DFQATT and SNEGSKA (reference sequence). This CDR3 has 14 residues. Trimming shortened V by 2 bases and J by 7 bases, and 17 bases separated the two germline ends. DNA for the CDR3: TGCAGTGCTAGAAGGGGTGGGGGTGCTCTTGAAGCTTTCTTT. Its protein is CSARRGGGALEAFF.

This clonotype was observed at least ten times. The J gene is TRBJ2-3, the V gene TRBV6-1, with TRBD2 identical over 11 bases. This CDR3 spans 17 amino acids. V was pared by 5 bases and J by 2 bases, with 9 bases of the junction left unmatched. CDR1 MNHNS and CDR2 SASEGT come from the germline V gene. This CDR3 reads CASSRYSGRAYTDTQYF. CDR3 in DNA: TGTGCCAGCAGTAGATATAGCGGGAGGGCCTACACAGATACGCAGTATTTT.

Regarding this clonotype: At one of its ends the junction is not consistent with the germline gene, which may arise from a read error. The chain couples TRBV27 to TRBJ1-2, with D unresolved. Germline assignment: CDR1 MNHEY and CDR2 SMNVEV (reference sequence). This CDR3 has 12 residues. The CDR3 nucleotides are TGTGCCACCAGTGATCTCCGCTTTGGCTACACCTTC. Translating gives CATSDLRFGYTF.

This clonotype has only a few counts. This chain joins TRBV20-1 and TRBJ1-1, with TRBD1 matching 9 bases. Germline CDR1 DFQATT, CDR2 SNEGSKA (reference sequence). V was pared by 3 bases and J by 3 bases, with 5 bases of the junction left unmatched. The CDR3 runs 14 residues. CDR3 DNA sequence: TGCAGTGCTAGGCGGGACAGGGTTGACACTGAAGCTTTCTTT. Amino acids: CSARRDRVDTEAFF.

The chain uses TRBV4-2 and TRBJ2-3; 13 nucleotides agree with TRBD2. The CDR3 covers 17 residues. The J segment lost 5 bases and the V segment lost 1 base, leaving 6 bases of the junction unmatched. The germline V gene has CDR1 LGHNA and CDR2 YNFKEQ. CDR3 bases: TGTGCCAGCAGCCAAGTGGGGACTAGCGGGATTGAAGATACGCAGTATTTT. The encoded protein is CASSQVGTSGIEDTQYF.

This clonotype has a count of ten or more. The V gene is TRBV5-1, the J gene TRBJ2-7, with 8 bases aligning to TRBD2. Germline lookup yields CDR1 SGHRS and CDR2 YFSETQ. The CDR3 has 16 residues. The trim removed 0 bases at V and 4 bases at J, leaving 9 bases unmatched. The CDR3 DNA is TGCGCCAGCAGCTTGGCACTCGGGACTAGGGGATACGAGCAGTACTTC. Translation: CASSLALGTRGYEQYF.

This clonotype was detected many times. V and J are TRBV5-1 and TRBJ2-5; the D is unclear. Germline V gene data show CDR1 as SGHRS and CDR2 as YFSETQ. The CDR3 contains 13 residues. With 1 base removed from V and 3 bases from J, the gap between germline ends came to 7 bases. CDR3: CASSLQAEETQYF. CDR3 sequence (DNA): TGCGCCAGCAGCTTGCAAGCTGAAGAGACCCAGTACTTC. The complete variable domain, with remaining parts taken from reference TRBV5-1 and TRBJ2-5, reads KAGVTQTPRYLIKTRGQQVTLSCSPISGHRSVSWYQQTPGQGLQFLFEYFSETQRNKGNFPGRFSGRQFSNSRSEMNVSTLELGDSALYLCASSLQAEETQYFGPGTRLLVL.

This clonotype was seen many times. V and J are TRBV9 and TRBJ2-6; D remains ambiguous. The CDR3 covers 15 residues. V was shortened by 0 bases and J by 3 bases, with 7 bases between the two germline ends. Germline loops: CDR1 SGDLS, CDR2 YYNGEE. The CDR3 DNA reads TGTGCCAGCAGCGTAGAGGAAAGTGGGGCCAACGTCCTGACTTTC. Amino acid sequence: CASSVEESGANVLTF.